This T cell receptor beta chain was documented in a study of shared clonotypes between healthy human individuals. Study details: Per-donor plates numbered three CD4 naive, three CD4 memory, two CD8 naive and one CD8 memory. Study-wide results and caveats: Richness estimates generally favored naive over memory subsets. Generation probabilities of non-shared clonotypes were lower (relative to those shared by all four donors).

The germline V gene has CDR1 MDHEN and CDR2 SYDVKM. This CDR3 is 14 amino acids long. A remark on this clone: Antigen: not known. The junction departs from germline at one end; a sequencing error may be responsible.

Splitting the CD4+ cells yielded a CD45RA+ naive subset and a CD45RA-negative memory subset. The method was immunoSEQ multiplex PCR; TCRdb's version includes in-frame clones alone and lacks a portion of them. In the table there are approximately 980,000 clones, 60% to 85% of which are singletons. Sequencing was carried out using memory CD4+ T cells sorted from blood. Subset defined: CD45RA-negative fraction. This clonotype originated in a man younger than 35 in good health. The chain links TRBV28 to TRBJ2-7; 8 bases line up with TRBD1. CDR3 DNA sequence: TGTGCCAGCAGTCCCCCCTTGACAGGGGCATTCCCTAACTTC. The encoded protein is CASSPPLTGAFPNF.